The 3 T cell receptor beta chains given below trace back to one sample, sequenced in a study of radiation and T cells in renal cell carcinoma. TCRdb's copy holds only in-frame clones and misses some; the assay was immunoSEQ multiplex PCR. The sample lists about 130,000 clones; approximately 90% were seen once. Time point here: baseline pretreatment blood. Treatment denoted: 15 Gy SBRT to primary tumor, nephrectomy 4 weeks later. The material was blood, obtained from a patient whose treatment included radiotherapy and nephrectomy. The receptors shown here come from a woman aged 45 to 65 with renal cell carcinoma.

The chain couples TRBV7-2 to TRBJ2-7; D uncertain. Trimming removed 6 bases from V and 2 bases from J, with 8 bases in between. The CDR3 covers 12 residues. Looked up from germline, CDR1 is SGHTA and CDR2 is FQGNSA. DNA for the CDR3: TGTGCCAGCAGGGGCCCTACCTACGAGCAGTACTTC. Its translation is CASRGPTYEQYF.

The chain links TRBV29-1 to TRBJ2-3; no reliable D call. The CDR3 runs 15 residues. Germline V gene lookup returns CDR1 SQVTM and CDR2 ANQGSEA. Trimming cost V 1 base and J 6 bases, with 17 bases left between them. CDR3 in amino acids: CSVEVASQLGDTQYF. DNA of the CDR3: TGCAGCGTTGAAGTGGCTAGTCAACTGGGGGATACGCAGTATTTT.

The chain is built from TRBV18 and TRBJ2-5; D is possibly TRBD2 (5 bases). Trimming shortened V by 8 bases and J by 5 bases, and 9 bases separated the two germline ends. This CDR3 spans 11 amino acids. The V gene's germline CDR1 is KGHSH and CDR2 LQKENI. CDR3 region: CASGGRETQYF. CDR3 DNA sequence: TGTGCCAGCGGAGGACGGGAGACCCAGTACTTC. Filled out from reference TRBV18 and TRBJ2-5, the complete variable domain reads NAGVMQNPRHLVRRRGQEARLRCSPMKGHSHVYWYRQLPEEGLKFMVYLQKENIIDESGMPKERFSAEFPKEGPSILRIQQVVRGDSAAYFCASGGRETQYFGPGTRLLVL.